What follows are 28 T cell receptor beta chains derived from one specimen sequenced in a study of blood T cell repertoires in COVID-19. TCRdb's copy holds only in-frame clones and misses some; the assay was immunoSEQ multiplex PCR. The sample has tens of thousands of clones; 75% to 95% are singletons. Sequencing used peripheral blood. The receptors were sampled from a man aged 45-65 years with acute or convalescent COVID-19.

This chain links TRBV6-6 with TRBJ2-3; the D gene is possibly TRBD2 (7 bases). The V and J ends lost 7 bases and 8 bases respectively, with 19 bases between them. Germline V gene data show CDR1 as MNHNY and CDR2 as SVGAGI (reference sequence). The CDR3 has 14 amino acids. The CDR3: CASTDSGVFLTQYF. In DNA form, the CDR3 reads TGTGCCAGCACGGACAGCGGGGTGTTTCTTACGCAGTATTTT.

The chain's CDR3 is CASSPGQISNQPQHF. CDR3 nucleotides: TGTGCCAGCAGCCCTGGACAGATAAGCAATCAGCCCCAGCATTTT. The V gene is TRBV7-2, the J gene TRBJ1-5, with D possibly matching TRBD1 (6 bases). Germline loops: CDR1 SGHTA, CDR2 FQGNSA. V was cut by 5 bases and J by 1 base, with 12 bases left in between. The CDR3 extends over 15 amino acids.

The rearrangement uses TRBV18 and TRBJ2-2; 8 nucleotides align to TRBD1. This CDR3 comprises 15 residues. Germline assignment: CDR1 KGHSH and CDR2 LQKENI. V lost 4 bases, J lost 0 bases, and 1 base stayed unmatched. The CDR3 DNA reads as TGTGCCAGCTCACTGACAGGGGCGAACACCGGGGAGCTGTTTTTT. It encodes CASSLTGANTGELFF.

The gene calls are TRBV7-6 and TRBJ2-1; TRBD2 aligns across 8 bases. The CDR3 contains 15 residues. Trimming removed 4 bases from V and 4 bases from J; junction bases left unmatched: 6. CDR1 is SGHVS, CDR2 FNYEAQ, per germline. The CDR3 DNA follows: TGTGCCAGCAGCTCCTTTACGGGGGGGTACAATGAGCAGTTCTTC. Its translation is CASSSFTGGYNEQFF.

V and J are TRBV10-3 and TRBJ2-2; 9 bases are a match to TRBD2. There are 17 residues in the CDR3. Germline CDR1 reads ENHRY; CDR2 reads SYGVKD. V shed 6 bases and J 0 bases; nucleotides not matched to a gene: 8. This CDR3 reads CAISGIVAGANTGELFF. CDR3 nucleotides: TGTGCCATCAGCGGCATAGTAGCGGGGGCGAACACCGGGGAGCTGTTTTTT.

This clone was seen once. This chain links TRBV5-1 with TRBJ1-2; TRBD1 might be the D (6 bases). V shed 0 bases and J shed 2 bases, with 17 bases lying between them. CDR1 is SGHRS, CDR2 YFSETQ, per germline. This CDR3 region has 17 residues. The DNA for the CDR3 is TGCGCCAGCAGCTTGGCCGAGTGGGGGCAGGGGAACTATGGCTACACCTTC. Translated, it gives CASSLAEWGQGNYGYTF. Full variable domain (missing parts from reference TRBV5-1 and TRBJ1-2): KAGVTQTPRYLIKTRGQQVTLSCSPISGHRSVSWYQQTPGQGLQFLFEYFSETQRNKGNFPGRFSGRQFSNSRSEMNVSTLELGDSALYLCASSLAEWGQGNYGYTFGSGTRLTVV.

This chain links TRBV5-1 with TRBJ2-7; D may be TRBD1 (6 bases). CDR3 length equals 14 residues. V dropped 1 base and J dropped 5 bases, with 13 bases sitting between them. CDR1 is SGHRS and CDR2 is YFSETQ in the germline V gene. In nucleotides, the CDR3 is TGCGCCAGCAGCTTGAGACAGGCTGGGGACGAGCAGTACTTC. It translates to CASSLRQAGDEQYF. The whole variable domain, remainder taken from reference TRBV5-1 and TRBJ2-7, is KAGVTQTPRYLIKTRGQQVTLSCSPISGHRSVSWYQQTPGQGLQFLFEYFSETQRNKGNFPGRFSGRQFSNSRSEMNVSTLELGDSALYLCASSLRQAGDEQYFGPGTRLTVT.

The chain combines TRBV9 with TRBJ2-2; 8 bases fit TRBD1. The length of the CDR3 is 14 residues. Per germline, CDR1 SGDLS and CDR2 YYNGEE. V lost 4 bases, J lost 6 bases, and 5 bases stayed unmatched. The CDR3 loop reads CASSPRTGSGELFF. The CDR3 nucleotides read TGTGCCAGCAGCCCCCGGACAGGGTCCGGGGAGCTGTTTTTT.

This chain connects TRBV6-1 to TRBJ1-6; D call uncertain. The CDR3 consists of 16 residues. Germline V gene sequence: CDR1 MNHNS, CDR2 SASEGT. V was trimmed by 4 bases and J by 2 bases, leaving 12 bases between them. In nucleotides, the CDR3 is TGTGCCAGCAGTGCACGGGAGGCAGCCTATAATTCACCCCTCCACTTT. Translation: CASSAREAAYNSPLHF.

V is TRBV10-3 and J is TRBJ2-7; 8 bases map to TRBD1. With V trimmed by 10 bases and J by 3 bases, 14 bases remained unmatched. CDR3 length equals 15 residues. Germline assignment: CDR1 ENHRY and CDR2 SYGVKD. This CDR3 is CATSRGQESNYEQYF. CDR3 DNA sequence: TGTGCCACCTCGCGGGGACAGGAGTCTAACTACGAGCAGTACTTC.

With regard to this clone: Without the conserved terminal phenylalanine or tryptophan, this CDR3 likely stems from a read error. Because the CDR3's place on the DNA is in doubt, the DNA is left out and the CDR3 is given as listed by TCRdb. This chain links TRBV20-1 with TRBJ2-7; the DNA was not compared with TRBD1, the D call given in the table. CDR1 is DFQATT and CDR2 is SNEGSKA in the germline V gene (reference sequence). The CDR3 is 9 amino acids long, termini counted. CDR3 in amino acids: CSPPGDSHI.

The chain combines TRBV5-5 with TRBJ2-2; 8 bases match TRBD1. From germline, CDR1 is SGHKS and CDR2 YYEKEE (reference sequence). The CDR3 runs to 15 residues. After removal of 1 base from V and 4 bases from J, the junction contained 3 bases not matched to a gene. As DNA, the CDR3 is TGTGCCAGCAGCTTGTACACAGGGGGCACCGGGGAGCTGTTTTTT. As protein: CASSLYTGGTGELFF.

This clone has a single count. V gene TRBV7-2 combines with J gene TRBJ1-4; the D gene is possibly TRBD1 (5 bases). V lost 1 base to trimming and J lost 5 bases, with 11 bases between them. CDR1 and CDR2 from the germline V gene are SGHTA and FQGNSA. The length of the CDR3 is 15 residues. DNA for the CDR3: TGTGCCAGCAGCTTAGAACAGGCCCCGAATGAAAAACTGTTTTTT. This translates into CASSLEQAPNEKLFF.

J is TRBJ2-1 and V is TRBV19; 7 nucleotides match TRBD1. The germline V gene encodes CDR1 LNHDA and CDR2 SQIVND (reference sequence). The CDR3 is 13 amino acids. J gave up 13 bases and V 5 bases, and 11 bases lay outside the gene matches. The CDR3, as DNA: TGTGCCAGTAGTTACACCCGACAGGGTAACCAGTTCTTC. It encodes CASSYTRQGNQFF.

The chain uses TRBV2 and TRBJ2-1; TRBD2 matches at 10 bases. This CDR3 is 15 amino acids long. Germline loops: CDR1 SNHLY, CDR2 FYNNEI. V lost 3 bases, J lost 4 bases, and 3 bases stayed unmatched. The CDR3 DNA reads as TGTGCCAGCAGTGACGGACTAGCGGTATACAATGAGCAGTTCTTC. Its protein is CASSDGLAVYNEQFF.

The V call is TRBV10-3, the J call TRBJ1-6; D is unresolved. The CDR3 is 14 residues long. Trimming cost V 0 bases and J 7 bases, with 7 bases left between them. CDR1 and CDR2 from the germline V gene are ENHRY and SYGVKD. This CDR3 is CAISESSGNSPLHF. CDR3 DNA sequence: TGTGCCATCAGTGAGTCGTCGGGGAATTCACCCCTCCACTTT.

The CDR3 spells CASSLGVGSSTDTQYF. Written as DNA, the CDR3 is TGCGCCAGCAGCTTGGGTGTGGGGAGTAGCACAGATACGCAGTATTTT. This chain joins TRBV5-1 and TRBJ2-3; maybe TRBD2 (5 bases). Germline assignment: CDR1 SGHRS and CDR2 YFSETQ. This CDR3 is 16 amino acids long. V was cut by 0 bases and J by 0 bases, with 11 bases left in between.

The chain employs TRBV27 and TRBJ2-1; the match to TRBD1 covers 9 bases. This CDR3 is built from 16 residues. Germline values: CDR1 MNHEY, CDR2 SMNVEV (reference sequence). V lost 3 bases to trimming and J lost 3 bases; unmatched junction nucleotides: 6. Written as DNA, the CDR3 is TGTGCCAGCAGTTTGTCGGGACAGGGAATCTACAATGAGCAGTTCTTC. As protein: CASSLSGQGIYNEQFF.

V is TRBV27 and J is TRBJ2-3; D possibly corresponds to TRBD2 (7 bases). Germline lookup yields CDR1 MNHEY and CDR2 SMNVEV (reference sequence). CDR3 length: 15 amino acids. The V gene lost 3 bases and the J gene lost 2 bases, with 12 bases spanning the gap. CDR3 region: CASSFAGADTDTQYF. The CDR3 DNA reads as TGTGCCAGCAGTTTTGCGGGGGCAGACACAGATACGCAGTATTTT.

V is TRBV3-1 (or the pseudogene TRBV3-2) and J is TRBJ2-2; D call uncertain. Germline assignment: CDR1 LGHDT and CDR2 YNNKEL (reference sequence). This CDR3 has 13 amino acids. Trimming took 4 bases from V and 4 from J, leaving 7 bases between them. CDR3 in amino acids: CASSLSSTGELFF. DNA of the CDR3: TGTGCCAGCAGCCTGAGTAGCACCGGGGAGCTGTTTTTT.

The rearrangement uses TRBV5-6 and TRBJ1-1, with 7 bases lining up with TRBD1. The ends lost 1 base at V and 3 bases at J; junction bases unmatched: 12. The germline V gene has CDR1 SGHDT and CDR2 YYEEEE. The CDR3 is 17 residues long. As DNA, the CDR3 is TGTGCCAGCAGCTTGATCCCAGGGGGAAACGGAGACACTGAAGCTTTCTTT. Its translation is CASSLIPGGNGDTEAFF.

The rearrangement links TRBV11-3 to TRBJ2-3, with 9 bases lining up with TRBD1. This CDR3 contains 16 residues. Trimming cost V 5 bases and J 1 base; bases outside gene matches: 7. From germline, CDR1 is SGHNT and CDR2 YENEEA. CDR3 protein: CASSHRGQGRTDTQYF. The CDR3 DNA sequence: TGTGCCAGCAGCCACCGCGGACAGGGGCGCACAGATACGCAGTATTTT. Full variable domain (missing parts from reference TRBV11-3 and TRBJ2-3): EAGVVQSPRYKIIEKKQPVAFWCNPISGHNTLYWYLQNLGQGPELLIRYENEEAVDDSQLPKDRFSAERLKGVDSTLKIQPAELGDSAVYLCASSHRGQGRTDTQYFGPGTRLTVL.

The V call is TRBV6-6, the J call TRBJ2-3, with 9 bases aligning to TRBD2. V dropped 5 bases and J dropped 5; count of bases not matched to a gene: 8. The CDR3 loop spans 15 amino acids. CDR1 is MNHNY, CDR2 SVGAGI, per germline (reference sequence). The chain's CDR3 is CASSALRGGIDTQYF. The CDR3 bases are TGTGCCAGCAGTGCGTTGCGGGGGGGCATAGATACGCAGTATTTT.

This clone was picked up a small number of times. This chain uses TRBV9 with TRBJ1-1, with D tentatively TRBD1 (5 bases). The CDR3 length is 13 residues. With 4 bases removed from V and 1 base from J, the gap between germline ends came to 8 bases. CDR1 is SGDLS and CDR2 is YYNGEE in the germline V gene. CDR3 sequence: CASSWGENTEAFF. CDR3 DNA sequence: TGTGCCAGCAGCTGGGGGGAGAACACTGAAGCTTTCTTT.

The CDR3 protein is CAASPGAGGEQFF. DNA of the CDR3: TGCGCCGCATCACCTGGGGCAGGCGGTGAGCAGTTCTTC. The chain employs TRBV5-1 and TRBJ2-1; D might be TRBD1 (5 bases). This CDR3 is 13 amino acids long. CDR1 is SGHRS and CDR2 is YFSETQ in the germline V gene. The V and J ends lost 10 bases and 9 bases respectively, with 20 bases between them. The entire variable domain, with the rest obtained from reference TRBV5-1 and TRBJ2-1, is as follows: KAGVTQTPRYLIKTRGQQVTLSCSPISGHRSVSWYQQTPGQGLQFLFEYFSETQRNKGNFPGRFSGRQFSNSRSEMNVSTLELGDSALYLCAASPGAGGEQFFGPGTRLTVL.

This clone has just a few counts. The chain carries TRBV19 and TRBJ1-6; TRBD1 matches at 9 bases. Germline V lookup: CDR1 LNHDA, CDR2 SQIVND (reference sequence). This CDR3 has 12 residues. The trim removed 7 bases at V and 9 bases at J, leaving 1 base unmatched. CDR3 bases: TGTGCCAGTAACAGGGGGCTTTCACCCCTCCACTTT. This sequence encodes CASNRGLSPLHF.

The V call is TRBV29-1, the J call TRBJ2-1, with TRBD1 identical over 10 bases. Germline V gives CDR1 SQVTM, CDR2 ANQGSEA. V lost 4 bases, J lost 9 bases, and 9 bases stayed unmatched. This CDR3 spans 14 amino acids. The CDR3 coding sequence is TGCAGCGTTGGTAGGGACAGGGGTGATCCTGAGCAGTTCTTC. Amino acid sequence: CSVGRDRGDPEQFF.

The chain links TRBV7-2 to TRBJ2-1, with 11 bases lining up with TRBD2. The CDR3 contains 17 residues. Germline CDR1 reads SGHTA; CDR2 reads FQGNSA. With V trimmed by 3 bases and J by 3 bases, 7 bases remained unmatched. CDR3 protein: CASSFRLAGGNYNEQFF. CDR3 coding DNA: TGTGCCAGCAGCTTTAGGCTAGCGGGGGGTAACTACAATGAGCAGTTCTTC.